This paragraph covers one TCR beta chain sequence. The target antigen is unknown. The data were obtained in a study of monozygotic twins with inflammatory bowel disease. Regarding the study as a whole: Relative to healthy twins, IBD patients had fewer clonotypes in common with others, a gap that was especially apparent with disease activity.

From the 5' RACE reads, TCRdb lists one entry per CDR3 protein and no DNA. The sample has roughly 90,000 distinct CDR3 sequences, and its top ten clones hold about 8%. CDR1 and CDR2 (germline): SGDLS, YYNGEE. The CDR3 has 14 residues. The sample was blood. The V gene is TRBV9, the J gene TRBJ1-2; TCRdb selects TRBD1, and the lack of DNA leaves this call unchecked. This receptor was identified in a human donor with ulcerative colitis or Crohn's disease, or a healthy co-twin of an affected twin (not recorded which). CDR3 amino acids: CASSVRGYNYGYTF.